These 28 T cell receptor beta chains originate from one sample sequenced in a study of OX40 agonist ivuxolimab in advanced cancers. Sequencing used immunoSEQ multiplex PCR; TCRdb keeps in-frame clones, though not all of them. The table has around 10,000 clones, around 84% seen once. The sample was CD4+ or CD8+ T cells sorted from blood, taken in a trial of the OX40 agonist ivuxolimab. The receptors were sampled from an adult with an advanced solid tumor such as melanoma, head and neck, liver or kidney cancer.

J is TRBJ2-7 and V is TRBV7-9; no clear D gene. The length of the CDR3 is 12 residues. Germline loops: CDR1 SEHNR, CDR2 FQNEAQ (reference sequence). With 1 base removed from V and 1 base from J, the gap between germline ends came to 2 bases. The CDR3 DNA follows: TGTGCCAGCAGCTTAGGATCCTACGAGCAGTACTTC. This sequence encodes CASSLGSYEQYF. Variable domain in full (rest from reference TRBV7-9 and TRBJ2-7): DTGVSQNPRHKITKRGQNVTFRCDPISEHNRLYWYRQTLGQGPEFLTYFQNEAQLEKSRLLSDRFSAERPKGSFSTLEIQRTEQGDSAMYLCASSLGSYEQYFGPGTRLTVT.

The chain combines TRBV4-2 with TRBJ2-7; 9 bases fit TRBD2. Germline V CDR1 and CDR2: LGHNA, YNFKEQ. After removal of 1 base from V and 2 bases from J, the junction contained 3 bases not matched to a gene. This CDR3 has 15 amino acids. This chain's CDR3 is CASSQVGGGAYEQYF. Written as DNA, the CDR3 is TGTGCCAGCAGCCAAGTAGGCGGGGGGGCCTACGAGCAGTACTTC.

The genes are TRBV7-9 and TRBJ2-7; D perhaps matches TRBD2 (6 bases). Germline lookup yields CDR1 SEHNR and CDR2 FQNEAQ (reference sequence). This CDR3 has 15 residues. V lost 1 base, J lost 0 bases, and 10 bases lay in between. The CDR3 region is CASSLGEVFSYEQYF. CDR3 coding DNA: TGTGCCAGCAGCTTAGGGGAGGTATTCTCCTACGAGCAGTACTTC.

The rearrangement joins TRBV11-3 to TRBJ1-3; D call uncertain. V was shortened by 4 bases and J by 1 base, with 8 bases between the two germline ends. This CDR3 is 14 amino acids long. CDR1 and CDR2 (germline): SGHNT, YENEEA. This chain's CDR3 is CASSSYSSGNTIYF. DNA for the CDR3: TGTGCCAGCAGCTCCTACTCTTCTGGAAACACCATATATTTT.

CDR3 in DNA: TGTGCCAGCAGTTTCCTCGGGGACACTAGCACAGATACGCAGTATTTT. This encodes CASSFLGDTSTDTQYF. The rearrangement joins TRBV28 to TRBJ2-3; the D gene is possibly TRBD1 (6 bases). V was pared by 3 bases and J by 0 bases, with 13 bases between. Germline values: CDR1 MDHEN, CDR2 SYDVKM. The CDR3 loop spans 16 amino acids. Using reference TRBV28 and TRBJ2-3 for the parts outside the CDR3, the full variable domain is DVKVTQSSRYLVKRTGEKVFLECVQDMDHENMFWYRQDPGLGLRLIYFSYDVKMKEKGDIPEGYSVSREKKERFSLILESASTNQTSMYLCASSFLGDTSTDTQYFGPGTRLTVL.

The rearrangement uses TRBV4-3 and TRBJ2-1; 8 nucleotides match TRBD2. The J segment lost 6 bases and the V segment lost 3 bases, leaving 13 bases of the junction unmatched. This CDR3 is 17 amino acids long. Per germline, CDR1 LGHNA and CDR2 YSLEER. The chain's CDR3 is CASSHFPLKTSANEQFF. The CDR3 nucleotides are TGCGCCAGCAGCCATTTCCCATTAAAGACTAGCGCCAATGAGCAGTTCTTC.

This clone was counted a few times. A read error is possible here, since a much larger clone lies one base away. The sample contains more than one DNA sequence encoding this CDR3. This rearrangement joins TRBV9 to TRBJ2-3; possibly TRBD1 or TRBD2 for D (5 bases each). CDR1 is SGDLS and CDR2 is YYNGEE in the germline V gene. V lost 0 bases, J lost 1 base, and 6 bases lay in between. The CDR3 totals 14 residues. CDR3 amino acids: CASSVVGGTDTQYF. The CDR3 DNA is TGTGCCAGCAGCGTAGTGGGGGGCACAGATACGCAGTATTTT.

The chain carries TRBV5-1 and TRBJ2-3; 9 nucleotides match TRBD1. The germline CDR1 and CDR2 sequences are SGHRS and YFSETQ. CDR3 length: 15 residues. V lost 2 bases, J lost 4 bases, and 5 bases stayed unmatched. This chain's CDR3 is CASSFFRQGADTQYF. The CDR3, as DNA: TGCGCCAGCAGCTTTTTTAGACAGGGGGCAGATACGCAGTATTTT.

The rearrangement links TRBV4-3 to TRBJ2-1; 7 bases map to TRBD2. The CDR3 consists of 16 residues. The J segment lost 4 bases and the V segment lost 0 bases, leaving 6 bases of the junction unmatched. The germline V gene has CDR1 LGHNA and CDR2 YSLEER. The CDR3 DNA is TGCGCCAGCAGCCAAGATTCGACTAGCCTGTACAATGAGCAGTTCTTC. Its translation is CASSQDSTSLYNEQFF.

V gene TRBV30 combines with J gene TRBJ1-2; D is possibly TRBD1 (6 bases). Germline CDR1 GTSNPN, CDR2 SVGIG (reference sequence). The CDR3 consists of 13 residues. V was shortened by 2 bases and J by 8 bases, with 15 bases between the two germline ends. The CDR3 DNA is TGTGCCTGGAGTTCAGGCGGGGGCGAGGGCTACACCTTC. Its protein is CAWSSGGGEGYTF.

The chain uses TRBV11-3 and TRBJ2-7; D remains unclear. Germline V lookup: CDR1 SGHNT, CDR2 YENEEA. The V end lost 3 bases, the J end lost 1 base, and 7 bases lay between the germline ends. The CDR3 has 13 amino acids. The CDR3 DNA follows: TGTGCCAGCAGCTTCGCCGGTTCCTACGAGCAGTACTTC. Translating it yields CASSFAGSYEQYF.

This chain joins TRBV19 and TRBJ2-7; no clear D gene. The CDR3 length is 14 residues. The V end lost 4 bases, the J end lost 0 bases, and 10 bases lay between the germline ends. Germline lookup yields CDR1 LNHDA and CDR2 SQIVND (reference sequence). CDR3 DNA sequence: TGTGCCAGTAGTACCTCCGTAGGCTCCTACGAGCAGTACTTC. Amino acid sequence: CASSTSVGSYEQYF.

The chain recombines TRBV6-5 with TRBJ1-2; 8 nucleotides agree with TRBD1. Germline CDR1 is MNHEY and CDR2 is SVGAGI. The ends lost 2 bases at V and 5 bases at J; junction bases unmatched: 7. The CDR3 loop spans 15 amino acids. CDR3 DNA: TGTGCCAGCAGTTACAGGCCGGGACAGGTGTATGGCTACACCTTC. This codes for CASSYRPGQVYGYTF.

The chain has TRBV15 and TRBJ2-3, with 7 bases aligning to TRBD1. Germline lookup yields CDR1 LNHNV and CDR2 YYDKDF (reference sequence). J gave up 6 bases and V 8 bases, and 20 bases lay outside the gene matches. This CDR3 spans 17 amino acids. In nucleotides, the CDR3 is TGTGCCACCGTTTCTATGGGACAGACGACGATTCGGGATACGCAGTATTTT. Protein sequence: CATVSMGQTTIRDTQYF.

The gene calls are TRBV30 and TRBJ1-4, with D possibly being TRBD1 (5 bases). Germline CDR1 is GTSNPN and CDR2 is SVGIG (reference sequence). Trimming removed 0 bases from V and 8 bases from J, with 19 bases in between. This CDR3 is 16 amino acids long. The CDR3 loop is CAWSVNIGTQREKLFF. As DNA, the CDR3 is TGTGCCTGGAGTGTAAACATTGGGACCCAACGGGAAAAACTGTTTTTT.

The rearrangement links TRBV7-9 to TRBJ2-5; unclear D gene. Between the trimmed V and J ends, which lost 5 bases and 5 bases, there was a span of 18 bases. The length of the CDR3 is 15 residues. CDR1 is SEHNR, CDR2 FQNEAQ, per germline (reference sequence). The DNA for the CDR3 is TGTGCCAGCAGCCAGTATGGATCTGTGGGGGAGACCCAGTACTTC. Its translation is CASSQYGSVGETQYF.

By sample share, this clone is large. The rearrangement links TRBV7-9 to TRBJ1-4; a weak D match, TRBD1 (6 bases). The CDR3 is 17 amino acids. Trimming took 5 bases from V and 3 from J, leaving 19 bases between them. Germline assignment: CDR1 SEHNR and CDR2 FQNEAQ (reference sequence). CDR3 amino acids: CASSAARGRLANEKLFF. The CDR3 region has the DNA TGTGCCAGCAGCGCAGCACGGGGGCGCTTGGCTAATGAAAAACTGTTTTTT.

This chain links TRBV4-2 with TRBJ2-3; no reliable D call. The CDR3 contains 15 residues. The germline CDR1 and CDR2 sequences are LGHNA and YNFKEQ. Deletions cut 1 base from V and 4 bases from J, with 12 bases between. CDR3 residues: CASSQVGSQPDTQYF. CDR3 in DNA: TGTGCCAGCAGCCAAGTAGGTAGTCAGCCAGATACGCAGTATTTT.

This clone was seen a handful of times. The chain joins TRBV4-1 to TRBJ2-3; the match to TRBD2 covers 9 bases. CDR3 size: 17 residues. V dropped 2 bases and J dropped 2; count of bases not matched to a gene: 8. Germline lookup yields CDR1 MGHRA and CDR2 YSYEKL. The CDR3 coding sequence is TGCGCCAGCAGCCAACGGTGGGCGGGAGGGCCCACAGATACGCAGTATTTT. Residues: CASSQRWAGGPTDTQYF.

This sequence joins TRBV9 and TRBJ1-1, with D maybe TRBD1 (6 bases). This CDR3 contains 12 residues. Germline-derived CDR1 and CDR2 are SGDLS and YYNGEE. Trimming pared 0 bases from V and 6 bases from J, leaving 6 bases between. CDR3 protein: CASSVGTAEAFF. The CDR3 nucleotides read TGTGCCAGCAGCGTAGGGACAGCTGAAGCTTTCTTT.

J is TRBJ2-7 and V is TRBV4-1, with 9 bases aligning to TRBD1. CDR3 length: 15 residues. Germline lookup yields CDR1 MGHRA and CDR2 YSYEKL. J was trimmed by 7 bases and V by 2 bases; bases with no gene match: 9. The CDR3 DNA sequence: TGCGCCAGCAGCCAACCGGACAGGGGATGGGGGGAGCAGTACTTC. Protein: CASSQPDRGWGEQYF.

V is TRBV7-3 and J is TRBJ2-2; 12 bases fit TRBD2. The length of the CDR3 is 17 residues. V shed 2 bases, J shed 7 bases, and the junction held 8 bases outside the gene matches. Germline CDR1 is SGHTA and CDR2 is FQGTGA. This chain's CDR3 is CASSLGRLAGASGELFF. The CDR3 nucleotides read TGTGCCAGCAGCTTAGGGCGACTAGCGGGAGCAAGCGGGGAGCTGTTTTTT.

This sequence joins TRBV7-3 and TRBJ1-1; D uncertain. Germline V gene data show CDR1 as SGHTA and CDR2 as FQGTGA. The CDR3 runs 15 residues. The V end lost 0 bases, the J end lost 4 bases, and 12 bases lay between the germline ends. For the CDR3, the DNA is TGTGCCAGCAGCTTAACCCACAGTCGAGGCACTGAAGCTTTCTTT. Translated, it gives CASSLTHSRGTEAFF.

The rearrangement uses TRBV6-1 and TRBJ2-7; D gene ambiguous. The CDR3 loop spans 13 amino acids. Germline values: CDR1 MNHNS, CDR2 SASEGT. V dropped 8 bases and J dropped 0 bases, with 11 bases sitting between them. CDR3 sequence (DNA): TGTGCCAGCGAACCGGGCCGCTCCTACGAGCAGTACTTC. This encodes CASEPGRSYEQYF.

V and J are TRBV5-1 and TRBJ1-1; no reliable D call. Germline loops: CDR1 SGHRS, CDR2 YFSETQ. Deletions cut 7 bases from V and 1 base from J, with 14 bases between. The CDR3 has 14 amino acids. The CDR3 nucleotides read TGCGCCAGCGTTCCGTCGGGGAGGAACACTGAAGCTTTCTTT. This gives the protein CASVPSGRNTEAFF.

The gene calls are TRBV25-1 and TRBJ2-3; possibly TRBD1 for D (5 bases). CDR1 is MGHDK and CDR2 is SYGVNS in the germline V gene. V was clipped by 5 bases and J by 3 bases, with 12 bases between them. This CDR3 comprises 14 residues. The CDR3 region has the DNA TGTGCCAGCAGTCATCAGGGTGGAACAGATACGCAGTATTTT. Its translation: CASSHQGGTDTQYF.

This clone was seen a handful of times. The chain combines TRBV9 with TRBJ2-5, with TRBD2 identical over 7 bases. The V gene's germline CDR1 is SGDLS and CDR2 YYNGEE. With 1 base clipped from V and 3 bases from J, the junction kept 3 bases outside the gene matches. CDR3 length: 14 residues. CDR3 in DNA: TGTGCCAGCAGCGTACGGGGGGAGGAAGAGACCCAGTACTTC. As protein: CASSVRGEEETQYF.

The chain combines TRBV10-3 with TRBJ2-1; D remains ambiguous. Germline V CDR1 and CDR2: ENHRY, SYGVKD. V shed 3 bases and J shed 7 bases, with 10 bases lying between them. The CDR3 contains 13 residues. The CDR3 DNA reads as TGTGCCATCAGTGACAGTGTGGGTAATGAGCAGTTCTTC. Translation gives CAISDSVGNEQFF.